The 3 T cell receptor beta chains given below trace back to one sample, sequenced in a study of blood T cell repertoires in COVID-19. Profiling relied on immunoSEQ multiplex PCR, and the TCRdb table lists in-frame clones only, not all of them. The sample yields 130,000 to 150,000 clones, around 80% seen once. Sequencing was carried out using peripheral blood. These receptors all come from a man older than 75 with acute or convalescent COVID-19.

This chain links TRBV3-1 (or the pseudogene TRBV3-2) with TRBJ2-2; 10 bases agree with TRBD2. The germline gives CDR1 LGHDT, CDR2 YNNKEL (reference sequence). The trim removed 1 base at V and 4 bases at J, leaving 3 bases unmatched. The CDR3 covers 16 residues. CDR3 sequence reads: CASSQALAGVTGELFF. The CDR3 coding sequence is TGTGCCAGCAGCCAAGCTCTAGCGGGGGTCACCGGGGAGCTGTTTTTT.

The V call is TRBV9, the J call TRBJ2-1; the D gene is possibly TRBD2 (5 bases). CDR1 is SGDLS, CDR2 YYNGEE, per germline. The V and J ends lost 4 bases and 8 bases respectively, with 19 bases between them. The CDR3 runs 15 residues. This CDR3 is CASSPSLAVFDEQFF. For the CDR3, the DNA is TGTGCCAGCAGCCCCTCCCTAGCTGTATTCGATGAGCAGTTCTTC. The full variable domain, in which reference TRBV9 and TRBJ2-1 provide the parts outside the CDR3, is DSGVTQTPKHLITATGQRVTLRCSPRSGDLSVYWYQQSLDQGLQFLIQYYNGEERAKGNILERFSAQQFPDLHSELNLSSLELGDSALYFCASSPSLAVFDEQFFGPGTRLTVL.

This clone was observed a few times. The chain employs TRBV5-1 and TRBJ2-2, with 8 bases fitting TRBD1. The germline V gene encodes CDR1 SGHRS and CDR2 YFSETQ. This CDR3 region has 15 residues. V lost 7 bases, J lost 8 bases, and 13 bases stayed unmatched. The CDR3 DNA reads TGCGCCAGCCATCCACCTGACAGGGGATCTGGGGAGCTGTTTTTT. The encoded protein is CASHPPDRGSGELFF.